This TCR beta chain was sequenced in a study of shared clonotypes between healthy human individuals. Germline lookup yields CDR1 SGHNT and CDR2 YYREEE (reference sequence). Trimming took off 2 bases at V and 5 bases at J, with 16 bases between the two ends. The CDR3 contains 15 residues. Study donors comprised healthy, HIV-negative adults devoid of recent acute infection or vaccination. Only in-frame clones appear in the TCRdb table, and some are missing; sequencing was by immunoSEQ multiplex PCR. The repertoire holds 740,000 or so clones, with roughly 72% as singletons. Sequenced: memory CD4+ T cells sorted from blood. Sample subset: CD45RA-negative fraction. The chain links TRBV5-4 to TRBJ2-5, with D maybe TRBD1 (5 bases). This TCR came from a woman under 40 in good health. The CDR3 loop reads CASSLGVVMRETQYF. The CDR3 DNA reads TGTGCCAGCAGCTTAGGGGTAGTCATGAGGGAGACCCAGTACTTC. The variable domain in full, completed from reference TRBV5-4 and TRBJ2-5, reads ETGVTQSPTHLIKTRGQQVTLRCSSQSGHNTVSWYQQALGQGPQFIFQYYREEENGRGNFPPRFSGLQFPNYSSELNVNALELDDSALYLCASSLGVVMRETQYFGPGTRLLVL.